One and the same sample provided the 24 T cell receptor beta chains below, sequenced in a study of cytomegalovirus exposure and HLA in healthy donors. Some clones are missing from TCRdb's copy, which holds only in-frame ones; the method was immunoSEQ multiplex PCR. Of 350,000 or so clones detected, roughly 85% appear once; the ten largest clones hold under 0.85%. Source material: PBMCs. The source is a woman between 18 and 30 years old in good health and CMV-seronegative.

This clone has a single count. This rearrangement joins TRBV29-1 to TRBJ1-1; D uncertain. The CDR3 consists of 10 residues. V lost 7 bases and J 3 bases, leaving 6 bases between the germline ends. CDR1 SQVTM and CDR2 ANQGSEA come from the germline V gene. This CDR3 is CSALYTEAFF. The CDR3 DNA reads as TGCAGCGCCCTATACACTGAAGCTTTCTTT.

The CDR3, as DNA: TGTGCCATCAGTGACGCCACAGGGGGCGAGCAGTACTTC. It encodes CAISDATGGEQYF. The chain has TRBV10-3 and TRBJ2-7; 8 nucleotides align to TRBD1. The CDR3 covers 13 residues. Germline lookup yields CDR1 ENHRY and CDR2 SYGVKD. V lost 3 bases, J lost 6 bases, and 4 bases stayed unmatched.

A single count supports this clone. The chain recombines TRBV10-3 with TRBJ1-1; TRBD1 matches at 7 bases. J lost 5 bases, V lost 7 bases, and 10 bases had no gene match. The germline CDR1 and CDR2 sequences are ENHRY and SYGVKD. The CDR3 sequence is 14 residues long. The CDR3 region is CAIKNRGGETEAFF. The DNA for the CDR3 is TGTGCCATCAAAAACAGGGGAGGCGAAACTGAAGCTTTCTTT.

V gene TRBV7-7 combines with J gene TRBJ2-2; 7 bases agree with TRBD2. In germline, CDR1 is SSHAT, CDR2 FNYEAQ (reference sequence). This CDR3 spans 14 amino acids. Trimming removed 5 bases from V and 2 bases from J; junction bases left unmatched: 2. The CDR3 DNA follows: TGTGCCAGCAGCCAGCGGGAAAACACCGGGGAGCTGTTTTTT. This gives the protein CASSQRENTGELFF.

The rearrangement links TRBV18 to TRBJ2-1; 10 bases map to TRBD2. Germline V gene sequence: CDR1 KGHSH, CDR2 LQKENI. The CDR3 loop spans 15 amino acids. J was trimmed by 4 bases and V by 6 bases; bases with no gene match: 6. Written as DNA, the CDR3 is TGTGCCAGCTCCCCCCCAGCGGGAGGGTACAATGAGCAGTTCTTC. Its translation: CASSPPAGGYNEQFF.

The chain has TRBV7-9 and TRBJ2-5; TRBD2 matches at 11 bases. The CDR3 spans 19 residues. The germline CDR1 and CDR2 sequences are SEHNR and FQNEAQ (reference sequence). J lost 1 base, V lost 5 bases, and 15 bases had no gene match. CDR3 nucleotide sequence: TGTGCCAGCAGCCCCTCCCGGCCCTCTAGCGGGAGGACCCAAGAGACCCAGTACTTC. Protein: CASSPSRPSSGRTQETQYF.

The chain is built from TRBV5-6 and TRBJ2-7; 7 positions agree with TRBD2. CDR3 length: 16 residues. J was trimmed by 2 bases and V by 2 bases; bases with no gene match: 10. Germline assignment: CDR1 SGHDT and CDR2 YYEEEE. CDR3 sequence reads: CASSFLRASGTYEQYF. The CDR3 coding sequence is TGTGCCAGCAGCTTTTTACGGGCTAGCGGCACCTACGAGCAGTACTTC.

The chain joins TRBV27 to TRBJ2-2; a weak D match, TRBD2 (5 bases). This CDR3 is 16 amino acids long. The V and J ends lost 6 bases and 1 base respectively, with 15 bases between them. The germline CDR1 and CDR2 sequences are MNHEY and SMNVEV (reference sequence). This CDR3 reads CASRKRPAENTGELFF. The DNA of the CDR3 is TGTGCCAGCAGAAAACGGCCAGCGGAGAACACCGGGGAGCTGTTTTTT.

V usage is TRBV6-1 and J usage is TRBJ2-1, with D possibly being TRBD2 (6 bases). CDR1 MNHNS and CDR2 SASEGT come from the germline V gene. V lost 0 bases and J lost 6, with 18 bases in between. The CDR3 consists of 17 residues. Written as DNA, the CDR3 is TGTGCCAGCAGTGAAGCGCAGGAGACGGGAGAGACCAATGAGCAGTTCTTC. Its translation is CASSEAQETGETNEQFF.

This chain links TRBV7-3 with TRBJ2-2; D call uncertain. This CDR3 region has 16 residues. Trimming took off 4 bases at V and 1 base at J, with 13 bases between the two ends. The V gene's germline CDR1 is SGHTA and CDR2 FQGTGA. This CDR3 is CASSSQPRGNTGELFF. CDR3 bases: TGTGCCAGCAGCTCCCAGCCGAGAGGGAACACCGGGGAGCTGTTTTTT. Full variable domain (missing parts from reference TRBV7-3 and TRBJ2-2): GAGVSQTPSNKVTEKGKYVELRCDPISGHTALYWYRQSLGQGPEFLIYFQGTGAADDSGLPNDRFFAVRPEGSVSTLKIQRTERGDSAVYLCASSSQPRGNTGELFFGEGSRLTVL.

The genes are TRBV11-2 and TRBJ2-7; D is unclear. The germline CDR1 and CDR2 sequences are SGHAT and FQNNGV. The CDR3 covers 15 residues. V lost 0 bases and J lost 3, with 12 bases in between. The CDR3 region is CASSLDPGGFYEQYF. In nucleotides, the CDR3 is TGTGCCAGCAGCTTAGACCCCGGCGGTTTCTACGAGCAGTACTTC.

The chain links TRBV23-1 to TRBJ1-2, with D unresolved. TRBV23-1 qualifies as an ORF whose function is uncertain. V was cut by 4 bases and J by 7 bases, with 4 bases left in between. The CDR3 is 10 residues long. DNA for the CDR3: TGCGCCAGCAGTCTATGTGGCTACACCTTC. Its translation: CASSLCGYTF.

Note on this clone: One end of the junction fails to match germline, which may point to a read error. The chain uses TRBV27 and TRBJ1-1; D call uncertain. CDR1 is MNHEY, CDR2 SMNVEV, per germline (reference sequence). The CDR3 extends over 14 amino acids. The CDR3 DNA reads TGTGCCAGCAGTCTATCCGACAAAGACCTATTAGGTTTCTTT. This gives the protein CASSLSDKDLLGFF.

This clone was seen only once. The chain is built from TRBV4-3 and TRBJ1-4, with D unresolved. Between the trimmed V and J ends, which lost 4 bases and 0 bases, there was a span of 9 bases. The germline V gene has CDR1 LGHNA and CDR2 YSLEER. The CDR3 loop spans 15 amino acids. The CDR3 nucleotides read TGCGCCAGCAGCCCAGTGACTCCAACTAATGAAAAACTGTTTTTT. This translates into CASSPVTPTNEKLFF.

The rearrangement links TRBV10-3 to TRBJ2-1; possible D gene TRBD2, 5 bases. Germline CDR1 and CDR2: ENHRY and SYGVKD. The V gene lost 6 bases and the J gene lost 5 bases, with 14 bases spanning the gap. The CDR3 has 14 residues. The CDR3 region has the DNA TGTGCCATCAGGAGGGCCGGAGAGGACAATGAGCAGTTCTTC. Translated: CAIRRAGEDNEQFF.

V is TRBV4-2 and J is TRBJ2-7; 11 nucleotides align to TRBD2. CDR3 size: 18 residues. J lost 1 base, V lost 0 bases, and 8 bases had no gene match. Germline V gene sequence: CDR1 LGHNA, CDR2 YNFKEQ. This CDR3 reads CASSQDLLTSGISYEQYF. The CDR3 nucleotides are TGTGCCAGCAGCCAAGATTTATTGACTAGCGGGATTTCCTACGAGCAGTACTTC.

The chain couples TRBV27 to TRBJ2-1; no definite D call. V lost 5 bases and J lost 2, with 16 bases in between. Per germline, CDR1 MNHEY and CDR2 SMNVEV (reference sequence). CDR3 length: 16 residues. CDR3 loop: CASSTSEAATYNEQFF. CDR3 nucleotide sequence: TGTGCCAGCAGTACCTCCGAGGCGGCCACCTACAATGAGCAGTTCTTC.

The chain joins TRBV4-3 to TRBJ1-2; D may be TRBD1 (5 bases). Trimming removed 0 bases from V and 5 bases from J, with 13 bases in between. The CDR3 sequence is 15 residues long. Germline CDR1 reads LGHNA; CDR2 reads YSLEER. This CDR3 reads CASSQDQGSRYGYTF. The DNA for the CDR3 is TGCGCCAGCAGCCAAGATCAGGGTTCGCGGTATGGCTACACCTTC.

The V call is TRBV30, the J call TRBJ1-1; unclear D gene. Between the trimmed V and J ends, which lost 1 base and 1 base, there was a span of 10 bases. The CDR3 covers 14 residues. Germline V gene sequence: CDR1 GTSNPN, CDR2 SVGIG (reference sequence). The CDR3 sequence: CAWSAVSSNTEAFF. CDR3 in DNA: TGTGCCTGGAGTGCGGTAAGCTCGAACACTGAAGCTTTCTTT.

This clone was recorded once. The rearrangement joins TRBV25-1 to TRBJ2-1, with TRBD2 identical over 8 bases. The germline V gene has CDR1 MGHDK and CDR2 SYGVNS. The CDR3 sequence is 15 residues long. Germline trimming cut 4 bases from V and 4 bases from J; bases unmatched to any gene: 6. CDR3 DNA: TGTGCCAGCAGTGTATATAGCGGGGCGTACAATGAGCAGTTCTTC. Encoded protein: CASSVYSGAYNEQFF.

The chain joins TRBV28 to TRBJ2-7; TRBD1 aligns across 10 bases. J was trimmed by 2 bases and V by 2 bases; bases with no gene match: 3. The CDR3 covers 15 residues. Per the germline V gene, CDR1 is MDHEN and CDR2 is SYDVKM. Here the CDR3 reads CASSLPGQGAYEQYF. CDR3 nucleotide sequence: TGTGCCAGCAGTTTACCAGGACAGGGGGCCTACGAGCAGTACTTC.

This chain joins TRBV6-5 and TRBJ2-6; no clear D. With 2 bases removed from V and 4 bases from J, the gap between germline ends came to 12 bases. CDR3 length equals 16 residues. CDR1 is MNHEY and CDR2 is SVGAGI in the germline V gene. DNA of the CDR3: TGTGCCAGCAGTTACGCCGTGGCCCCCGGGGCCAACGTCCTGACTTTC. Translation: CASSYAVAPGANVLTF.

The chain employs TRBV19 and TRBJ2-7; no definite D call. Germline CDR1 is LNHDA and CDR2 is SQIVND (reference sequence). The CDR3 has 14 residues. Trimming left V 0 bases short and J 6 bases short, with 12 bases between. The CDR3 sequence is CASSIDEAAVEQYF. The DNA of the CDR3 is TGTGCCAGTAGTATAGATGAGGCGGCGGTCGAGCAGTACTTC.

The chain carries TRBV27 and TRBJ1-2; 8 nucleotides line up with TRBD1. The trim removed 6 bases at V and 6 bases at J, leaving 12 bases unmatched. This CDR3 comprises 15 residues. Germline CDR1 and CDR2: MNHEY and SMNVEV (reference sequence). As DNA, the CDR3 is TGTGCCAGCAGCCTAGGAGGACAGGGAGTTGATGGCTACACCTTC. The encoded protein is CASSLGGQGVDGYTF.